The 20 T cell receptor beta chains listed next were all sequenced from one sample in a study of beta chain features in type 1 diabetes. Whole-study results and caveats: For Type 1 diabetes patients, all four CD4+ subsets carried TCRB CDR3s that were moderately but significantly shorter.

Their cognate antigens are unknown. Every isolated RNA sample was fully reverse transcribed, so sequencing captured expressed TCRB transcripts. The method was immunoSEQ multiplex PCR; TCRdb's version includes in-frame clones alone and lacks a portion of them. The table lists some 700,000 clones, around an eighth of them singletons. Specimen: naive CD4+ T cells from blood. The receptors here all came from a man younger than 35 with type 1 diabetes.

The rearrangement uses TRBV4-1 and TRBJ1-2; no firm D call. The germline gives CDR1 MGHRA, CDR2 YSYEKL. This CDR3 spans 15 amino acids. Trimming left V 1 base short and J 0 bases short, with 9 bases between. Here the CDR3 reads CASSQVSGTNYGYTF. The CDR3 DNA sequence: TGCGCCAGCAGCCAAGTGTCAGGTACTAACTATGGCTACACCTTC.

The chain joins TRBV30 to TRBJ2-2; perhaps TRBD2 as D (5 bases). Trimming left V 2 bases short and J 6 bases short, with 7 bases between. The CDR3 loop spans 12 amino acids. Germline lookup yields CDR1 GTSNPN and CDR2 SVGIG (reference sequence). The DNA of the CDR3 is TGTGCCTGGAGTCCCGGGGCCGGGGAGCTGTTTTTT. This codes for CAWSPGAGELFF.

This clone occurred a few times. V is TRBV28 and J is TRBJ1-6; no reliable D call. The CDR3 loop spans 14 amino acids. Germline CDR1 is MDHEN and CDR2 is SYDVKM. Trimming removed 6 bases from V and 10 bases from J, with 16 bases in between. The CDR3 DNA sequence: TGTGCCAGCAGCCTCAGAAGTGGAAGCTCACCCCTCCACTTT. Its protein product is CASSLRSGSSPLHF. Looking up the rest from reference TRBV28 and TRBJ1-6 gives the full variable domain: DVKVTQSSRYLVKRTGEKVFLECVQDMDHENMFWYRQDPGLGLRLIYFSYDVKMKEKGDIPEGYSVSREKKERFSLILESASTNQTSMYLCASSLRSGSSPLHFGNGTRLTVT.

The chain uses TRBV29-1 and TRBJ2-3; 11 nucleotides match TRBD1. The CDR3 runs 15 residues. Germline CDR1 SQVTM, CDR2 ANQGSEA. J was trimmed by 4 bases and V by 2 bases; bases with no gene match: 5. CDR3 protein: CSVERTGGDSDTQYF. The CDR3 nucleotides are TGCAGCGTTGAACGGACAGGGGGCGATTCAGATACGCAGTATTTT.

There are a few counts of this clone. This chain connects TRBV10-3 to TRBJ2-3; TRBD1 matches at 8 bases. The length of the CDR3 is 16 residues. J was trimmed by 4 bases and V by 9 bases; bases with no gene match: 15. Germline V lookup: CDR1 ENHRY, CDR2 SYGVKD. The DNA of the CDR3 is TGTGCCATTAAGCCGCAGACAGGGGCTAGCCCAGATACGCAGTATTTT. Translating it yields CAIKPQTGASPDTQYF.

The genes are TRBV5-1 and TRBJ2-7; tentative D call: TRBD2 (5 bases). The CDR3 length is 15 residues. Germline CDR1 and CDR2: SGHRS and YFSETQ. V dropped 7 bases and J dropped 5 bases, with 22 bases sitting between them. CDR3 DNA sequence: TGCGCCAGCTGTGCTTCGGGCCCCTGGCGGGACGAGCAGTACTTC. Protein: CASCASGPWRDEQYF. The complete variable domain, with remaining parts taken from reference TRBV5-1 and TRBJ2-7, reads KAGVTQTPRYLIKTRGQQVTLSCSPISGHRSVSWYQQTPGQGLQFLFEYFSETQRNKGNFPGRFSGRQFSNSRSEMNVSTLELGDSALYLCASCASGPWRDEQYFGPGTRLTVT.

V gene TRBV20-1 combines with J gene TRBJ2-5; possibly TRBD1 or TRBD2 for D (5 bases each). V shed 6 bases and J shed 5 bases, with 10 bases lying between them. The CDR3 runs 11 residues. The germline gives CDR1 DFQATT, CDR2 SNEGSKA (reference sequence). Written as DNA, the CDR3 is TGCAGTGCGGGGACGCCGGAGACCCAGTACTTC. Amino acid sequence: CSAGTPETQYF.

V is TRBV30 and J is TRBJ2-5; 7 positions match TRBD2. J lost 4 bases, V lost 2 bases, and 4 bases had no gene match. The CDR3 is made up of 13 amino acids. CDR1 and CDR2 (germline): GTSNPN, SVGIG (reference sequence). CDR3 residues: CAWSTTSRETQYF. In DNA form, the CDR3 reads TGTGCCTGGAGTACGACTAGCAGAGAGACCCAGTACTTC.

V gene TRBV7-9 combines with J gene TRBJ2-5, with D possibly matching TRBD1 (6 bases). CDR1 and CDR2 from the germline V gene are SEHNR and FQNEAQ (reference sequence). With 5 bases removed from V and 2 bases from J, the gap between germline ends came to 9 bases. This CDR3 region has 13 residues. DNA for the CDR3: TGTGCCAGCAGCGGCGGACAGCAAGAGACCCAGTACTTC. Its translation: CASSGGQQETQYF. The complete variable domain, with remaining parts taken from reference TRBV7-9 and TRBJ2-5, reads DTGVSQNPRHKITKRGQNVTFRCDPISEHNRLYWYRQTLGQGPEFLTYFQNEAQLEKSRLLSDRFSAERPKGSFSTLEIQRTEQGDSAMYLCASSGGQQETQYFGPGTRLLVL.

As concerns this clone: Distinct nucleotide sequences in the sample also encode this CDR3. The chain recombines TRBV5-1 with TRBJ2-3; 7 nucleotides line up with TRBD2. This CDR3 has 12 residues. Trimming removed 4 bases from V and 5 bases from J; junction bases left unmatched: 1. Germline V gene sequence: CDR1 SGHRS, CDR2 YFSETQ. The CDR3 region is CASSRGEDTQYF. The CDR3 bases are TGCGCCAGCAGCCGGGGGGAAGATACGCAGTATTTT.

This CDR3 reads CASSLEAGIPYEQYF. The CDR3 DNA reads as TGCGCCAGCAGCTTGGAGGCAGGGATCCCCTACGAGCAGTACTTC. The J gene is TRBJ2-7, the V gene TRBV5-1, with D tentatively TRBD1 (5 bases). V dropped 0 bases and J dropped 2 bases, with 12 bases sitting between them. This CDR3 has 15 amino acids. Germline assignment: CDR1 SGHRS and CDR2 YFSETQ.

The chain employs TRBV28 and TRBJ1-2; no clear D gene. This CDR3 contains 12 residues. The germline gives CDR1 MDHEN, CDR2 SYDVKM. Between the trimmed V and J ends, which lost 4 bases and 6 bases, there was a span of 9 bases. CDR3 DNA sequence: TGTGCCAGCAGTTCTCGGACGGATGGCTACACCTTC. Protein product: CASSSRTDGYTF.

This clone was seen more than once but under ten times. The chain joins TRBV19 to TRBJ2-7, with TRBD1 matching 11 bases. This CDR3 region has 17 residues. Germline V gene sequence: CDR1 LNHDA, CDR2 SQIVND (reference sequence). J was trimmed by 3 bases and V by 7 bases; bases with no gene match: 14. CDR3 amino acids: CASTQSSGTGGYYEQYF. CDR3 nucleotide sequence: TGTGCCAGTACTCAAAGCTCCGGGACAGGGGGATACTACGAGCAGTACTTC.

Many counts were recorded for this clone. The chain couples TRBV10-3 to TRBJ2-1, with 9 nucleotides matching TRBD2. J gave up 4 bases and V 8 bases, and 3 bases lay outside the gene matches. Germline loops: CDR1 ENHRY, CDR2 SYGVKD. The CDR3 sequence is 13 residues long. This chain's CDR3 is CAILAGPYNEQFF. In DNA, the CDR3 is TGTGCCATCCTAGCGGGGCCGTACAATGAGCAGTTCTTC.

This rearrangement joins TRBV4-1 to TRBJ2-1; no clear D gene. Germline V CDR1 and CDR2: MGHRA, YSYEKL. V dropped 0 bases and J dropped 12 bases, with 12 bases sitting between them. The CDR3 runs 13 residues. The chain's CDR3 is CASSQDQALPQFF. The CDR3 nucleotides read TGCGCCAGCAGCCAAGATCAGGCACTGCCGCAGTTCTTC.

V is TRBV7-2 and J is TRBJ2-3, with no clear D. This CDR3 region has 14 residues. The V and J ends lost 1 base and 6 bases respectively, with 11 bases between them. Germline CDR1 SGHTA, CDR2 FQGNSA. CDR3: CASSLGLVGDTQYF. The CDR3 nucleotides read TGTGCCAGCAGCTTAGGGCTTGTCGGGGATACGCAGTATTTT.

The rearrangement links TRBV6-5 to TRBJ2-3; D gene uncertain. The CDR3 sequence is 14 residues long. The V and J ends lost 6 bases and 1 base respectively, with 11 bases between them. Looked up from germline, CDR1 is MNHEY and CDR2 is SVGAGI. The CDR3 protein is CASRAYIGTDTQYF. The CDR3 DNA sequence: TGTGCCAGCAGGGCCTACATAGGCACAGATACGCAGTATTTT.

This chain uses TRBV29-1 with TRBJ1-1; D possibly corresponds to TRBD1 (5 bases). Trimming took 5 bases from V and 4 from J, leaving 17 bases between them. The CDR3 covers 14 residues. CDR1 is SQVTM and CDR2 is ANQGSEA in the germline V gene. The CDR3 here is CSVKASMGGTEAFF. For the CDR3, the DNA is TGCAGCGTTAAGGCTTCTATGGGGGGCACTGAAGCTTTCTTT.

The chain employs TRBV10-3 and TRBJ2-5; no firm D call. There are 13 residues in the CDR3. Germline V CDR1 and CDR2: ENHRY, SYGVKD. V shed 7 bases and J shed 2 bases, with 11 bases lying between them. As DNA, the CDR3 is TGTGCCATCACCCCGGCCAGTCAAGAGACCCAGTACTTC. Encoded protein: CAITPASQETQYF.

This chain connects TRBV30 to TRBJ1-5; D perhaps matches TRBD1 (6 bases). The germline CDR1 and CDR2 sequences are GTSNPN and SVGIG (reference sequence). The CDR3 runs to 15 residues. The germline V and J ends were trimmed by 0 bases and 5 bases, with 14 bases remaining between them. The CDR3 protein is CAWSVEGTPYQPQHF. CDR3 coding DNA: TGTGCCTGGAGTGTGGAAGGGACACCCTATCAGCCCCAGCATTTT. Drawing the rest from reference TRBV30 and TRBJ1-5, the complete variable domain is SQTIHQWPATLVQPVGSPLSLECTVEGTSNPNLYWYRQAAGRGLQLLFYSVGIGQISSEVPQNLSASRPQDRQFILSSKKLLLSDSGFYLCAWSVEGTPYQPQHFGDGTRLSIL.